This TCR beta chain was identified in a study of cytomegalovirus exposure and HLA in healthy donors. The repertoire was sequenced with immunoSEQ multiplex PCR; TCRdb's copy has only in-frame clones and lacks some. Found here are some 140,000 clones, around 84% of them singletons; the top ten hold around 2.1%. This CDR3 comprises 13 residues. Germline V gene data show CDR1 as SEHNR and CDR2 as FQNEAQ (reference sequence). Trimming removed 7 bases from V and 5 bases from J; junction bases left unmatched: 4. V is TRBV7-9 and J is TRBJ2-2; 7 nucleotides line up with TRBD1. The receptor was derived from a human donor in good health. Sequencing used PBMCs. CDR3 in DNA: TGTGCCAGCACGGGACAGAAAACCGGGGAGCTGTTTTTT. Protein: CASTGQKTGELFF.